A single sample is the source of the 3 T cell receptor beta chains below, sequenced in a study of neoadjuvant anti-PD-1 for oral cavity cancer. Noted time point: after neoadjuvant nivolumab, at surgical resection. TCRdb keeps only in-frame clones here, not all; method: immunoSEQ multiplex PCR. The sample lists some 10,000 clones, 61% seen once, with about 4.1% in the top ten. Sequenced here: PBMCs, sampled after nivolumab (anti-PD-1) treatment. The origin of the receptors is a person between 35 and 79 years old with oral cavity squamous cell carcinoma.

The V gene is TRBV7-9, the J gene TRBJ2-3; weak D call: TRBD2 (5 bases). Deletions cut 6 bases from V and 1 base from J, with 17 bases between. This CDR3 region has 16 residues. Germline assignment: CDR1 SEHNR and CDR2 FQNEAQ (reference sequence). Written as DNA, the CDR3 is TGTGCCAGCAGTGGAACGAGCGGTCTCCGCACAGATACGCAGTATTTT. Encoded protein: CASSGTSGLRTDTQYF.

The CDR3 spells CASSPGTGVDIQYF. CDR3 coding DNA: TGCGCCAGCAGCCCCGGGACAGGGGTGGACATTCAGTACTTC. The gene calls are TRBV5-1 and TRBJ2-4; 10 bases are shared with TRBD1. Trimming at V came to 4 bases and at J to 8 bases, leaving 6 bases not matched to a gene. The length of the CDR3 is 14 residues. Germline lookup yields CDR1 SGHRS and CDR2 YFSETQ.

This rearrangement joins TRBV27 to TRBJ2-7; unclear D gene. This CDR3 spans 14 amino acids. CDR1 and CDR2 from the germline V gene are MNHEY and SMNVEV (reference sequence). V lost 0 bases and J 2 bases, leaving 8 bases between the germline ends. The CDR3 is CASSLSPKTYEQYF. DNA for the CDR3: TGTGCCAGCAGTTTATCCCCCAAGACCTACGAGCAGTACTTC.